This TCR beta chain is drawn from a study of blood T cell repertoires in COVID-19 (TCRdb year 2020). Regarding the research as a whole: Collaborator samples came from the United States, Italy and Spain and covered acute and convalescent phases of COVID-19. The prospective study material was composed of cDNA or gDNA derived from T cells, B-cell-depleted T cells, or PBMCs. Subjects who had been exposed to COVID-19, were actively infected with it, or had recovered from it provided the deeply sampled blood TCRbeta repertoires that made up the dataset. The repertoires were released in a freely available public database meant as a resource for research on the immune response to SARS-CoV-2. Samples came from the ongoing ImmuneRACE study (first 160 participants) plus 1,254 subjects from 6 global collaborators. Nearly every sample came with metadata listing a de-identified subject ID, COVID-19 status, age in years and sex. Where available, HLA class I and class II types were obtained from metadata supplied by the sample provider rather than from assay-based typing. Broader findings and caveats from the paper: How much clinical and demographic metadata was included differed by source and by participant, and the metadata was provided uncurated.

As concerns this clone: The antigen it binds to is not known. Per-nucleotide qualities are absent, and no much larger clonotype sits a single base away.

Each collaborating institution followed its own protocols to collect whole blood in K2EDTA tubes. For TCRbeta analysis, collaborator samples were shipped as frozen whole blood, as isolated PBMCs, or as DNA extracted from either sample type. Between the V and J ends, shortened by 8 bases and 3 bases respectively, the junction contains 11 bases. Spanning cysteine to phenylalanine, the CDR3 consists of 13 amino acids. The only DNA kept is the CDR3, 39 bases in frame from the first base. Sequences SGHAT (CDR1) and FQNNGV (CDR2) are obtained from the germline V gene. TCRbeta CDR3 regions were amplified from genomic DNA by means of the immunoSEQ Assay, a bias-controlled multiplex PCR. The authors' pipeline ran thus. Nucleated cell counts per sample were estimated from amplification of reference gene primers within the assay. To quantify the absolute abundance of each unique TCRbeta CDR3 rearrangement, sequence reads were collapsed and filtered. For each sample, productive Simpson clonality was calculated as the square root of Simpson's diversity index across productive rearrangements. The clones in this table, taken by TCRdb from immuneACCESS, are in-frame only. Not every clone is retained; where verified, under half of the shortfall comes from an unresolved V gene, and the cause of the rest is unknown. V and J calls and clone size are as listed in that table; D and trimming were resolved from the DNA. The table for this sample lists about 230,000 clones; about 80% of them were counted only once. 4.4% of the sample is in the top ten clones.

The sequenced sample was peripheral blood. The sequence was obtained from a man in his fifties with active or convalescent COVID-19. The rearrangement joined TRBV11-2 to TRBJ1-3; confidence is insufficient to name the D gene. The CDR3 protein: CASAPTVGNTIYF. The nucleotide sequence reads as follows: TGTGCCAGCGCCCCTACAGTTGGAAACACCATATATTTT. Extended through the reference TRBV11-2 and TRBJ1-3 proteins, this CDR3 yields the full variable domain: EAGVAQSPRYKIIEKRQSVAFWCNPISGHATLYWYQQILGQGPKLLIQFQNNGVVDDSQLPKDRFSAERLKGVDSTLKIQPAKLEDSAVYLCASAPTVGNTIYFGEGSWLTVV.